These T cell receptor beta chains were read from a single sample in a study of low-dose radiotherapy and immunotherapy resistance in tumors. TCRdb recomputed calls from the reads with MiXCR, one row per CDR3 protein. The repertoire holds approximately 84,000 distinct CDR3 sequences, around a sixth seen once, with approximately 1.5% in the top ten. Here the sequenced sample was PBMCs, taken after low-dose radiotherapy plus immunotherapy. The receptor set was obtained from a male donor with prostate cancer. Both conserved end residues are part of each CDR3. The D gene is left open where the match is weak. Some rows mark clone size as missing; the rest say once, few, many or name a class of expanded clone.

j_call	v_call	clone_size	d_call	cdr3_aa	cdr3_nt
TRBJ2-7	TRBV28	NA	TRBD1	CASTRGQGFYEQYF	TGTGCCAGCACCAGGGGACAGGGGTTCTACGAGCAGTACTTC
TRBJ2-1	TRBV5-1	many	NA	CASSFYRENNEQFF	TGCGCCAGCAGCTTCTACAGGGAGAACAATGAGCAGTTCTTC
TRBJ1-2	TRBV6-5	many	NA	CASSYSSPHHWTYGYTF	TGTGCCAGCAGTTACTCGAGTCCCCATCATTGGACCTATGGCTACACCTTC
TRBJ2-6	TRBV12-3/TRBV12-4	NA	NA	CAGRESGANVLTF	TGTGCCGGACGGGAGTCTGGGGCCAACGTCCTGACTTTC
TRBJ1-5	TRBV7-2	many	NA	CASSGDYHSNQPQHF	TGTGCCAGCAGCGGGGACTACCATAGCAATCAGCCCCAGCATTTT
TRBJ1-1	TRBV28	many	NA	CASSLFFPNTEAFF	TGTGCCAGCAGTTTATTTTTTCCTAACACTGAAGCTTTCTTT
TRBJ1-1	TRBV19	many	NA	CASSPGHRNTEAFF	TGTGCCAGTAGTCCTGGACACAGGAACACTGAAGCTTTCTTT
TRBJ2-2	TRBV28	many	TRBD1	CASSLMGQANTGELFF	TGTGCCAGCAGTTTAATGGGACAGGCGAACACCGGGGAGCTGTTTTTT
TRBJ2-3	TRBV20-1	NA	NA	CSARDYTVSTDTQYF	TGCAGTGCTAGGGACTACACGGTTAGCACAGATACGCAGTATTTT
TRBJ2-7	TRBV2	many	NA	CASSPWGSEQYF	TGTGCCAGCAGTCCGTGGGGGAGTGAGCAGTACTTC
TRBJ2-1	TRBV7-9	many	TRBD2	CASSAGGGYNEQFF	TGTGCCAGCAGCGCGGGGGGCGGGTACAATGAGCAGTTCTTC
TRBJ2-3	TRBV7-6	many	NA	CASSLGALKGDTQYF	TGTGCCAGCAGCTTAGGCGCACTAAAGGGAGATACGCAGTATTTT
TRBJ2-6	TRBV4-1	few	NA	CASSQDRTTHISSGANVLTF	TGCGCCAGCAGCCAAGACCGGACAACCCACATAAGCTCTGGGGCCAACGTCCTGACTTTC
TRBJ1-6	TRBV2	many	NA	CASSDGQYNSPLHF	TGTGCCAGCAGTGACGGGCAGTATAATTCACCCCTCCACTTT
TRBJ2-1	TRBV5-1	many	TRBD2	CASSASGSAYNEQFF	TGCGCCAGCAGCGCTAGCGGGAGCGCCTACAATGAGCAGTTCTTC
TRBJ2-3	TRBV5-1	few	NA	CASRPGWSDTQYF	TGCGCCAGCAGGCCTGGTTGGTCAGATACGCAGTATTTT
TRBJ2-1	TRBV7-2	many	NA	CASSPGTFYNEQFF	TGTGCCAGCAGCCCCGGGACTTTCTACAATGAGCAGTTCTTC